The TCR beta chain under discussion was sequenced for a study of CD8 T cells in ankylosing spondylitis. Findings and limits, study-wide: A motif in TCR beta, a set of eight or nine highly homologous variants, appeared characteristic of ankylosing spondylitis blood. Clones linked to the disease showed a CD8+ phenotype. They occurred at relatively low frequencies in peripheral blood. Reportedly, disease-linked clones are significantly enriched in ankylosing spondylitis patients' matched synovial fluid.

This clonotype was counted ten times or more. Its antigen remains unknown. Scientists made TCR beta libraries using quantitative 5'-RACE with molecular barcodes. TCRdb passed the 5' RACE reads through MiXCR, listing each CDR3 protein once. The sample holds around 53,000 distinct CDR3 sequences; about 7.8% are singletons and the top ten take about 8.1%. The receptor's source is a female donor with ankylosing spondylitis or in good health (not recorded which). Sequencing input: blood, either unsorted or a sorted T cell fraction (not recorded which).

The CDR3 is CASSKTSGGWDTQYF. DNA for the CDR3: TGTGCCAGCTCAAAGACTAGCGGGGGTTGGGATACGCAGTATTTT. V gene TRBV5-6 combines with J gene TRBJ2-3, with 12 positions matching TRBD2. The germline V gene encodes CDR1 SGHDT and CDR2 YYEEEE. The CDR3 extends over 15 amino acids. Trimming removed 7 bases from V and 6 bases from J; junction bases left unmatched: 9. The whole variable domain, filled in from reference TRBV5-6 and TRBJ2-3, reads DAGVTQSPTHLIKTRGQQVTLRCSPKSGHDTVSWYQQALGQGPQFIFQYYEEEERQRGNFPDRFSGHQFPNYSSELNVNALLLGDSALYLCASSKTSGGWDTQYFGPGTRLTVL.